This TCR beta chain was captured by sequencing in a study of cytomegalovirus exposure and HLA in healthy donors (TCRdb year 2017). As for the study more broadly: An earlier analysis of several hundred of the donors reported about 280 Gb of sequence data and 90 million to 120 million unique TCR beta sequences obtained from about 170 million T cells. To predict cytomegalovirus infection status, the study brought together high-throughput TCR immunosequencing, statistical association of individual TCRs with disease status, and machine learning. The number of typed donors differed by locus: about 620-630 for A, B, C, DRB1 and DQB1; 522 for DQA1; about 600 for DPA1; and some 470 for DPB1. Among about 400 genotyped donors of the cohort, an average of roughly 230,000 unique TCR beta nucleotide sequences was sequenced per donor, of which about 18% were non-productive. In an earlier analysis of more than 550 of the donors, high-throughput TCR beta sequencing was used to judge whether each TCR beta V gene segment behaved as functional or pseudogenic. Roughly 300 gigabases of sequencing data and around 85 million unique TCR sequences made up an early release that covered 640 HLA-typed donors. The later analysis used no new phenotypic data to find candidate immune exposures, relying instead on TCR beta sequences and their occurrence across donors. Class I and class II HLA loci were covered by the typing at four-digit resolution. Four to six DR-DQ haplotypes were handled as single units for association and clustering, since linkage in the cohort was strong. The study aimed to test whether cataloging public T cell receptors could reveal signatures of past pathogen exposure. To study patterns of TCR occurrence, a later analysis re-analyzed previously published TCR beta repertoires from several hundred donors and added high-resolution HLA genotyping. Every repertoire in the discovery cohort had been generated on one and the same sequencing platform. Donor age, sex, ethnicity and CMV serostatus were compiled together with the repertoire data. The genetic ancestry cluster associated with self-reported Caucasian donors included 70% to 85% of the approximately 400 genotyped donors. A later genetic analysis took genome-wide SNP genotypes for about 55% of the roughly 700 donors and used that subset as a discovery cohort. In addition to the first cohort of around 670 subjects, a separate validation cohort of 100 to 150 different subjects was used. The study used immunosequencing to profile the T cell repertoires of under 700 subjects and linked those repertoires to cytomegalovirus serostatus.

The cohort consisted of hundreds of healthy bone marrow donors. At the time of sampling, all cohort members were nominally healthy, though unrecorded immune exposures were likely present. The donor was CMV seronegative and was included in the group of 352 seronegative cohort members. A peripheral blood sample was provided by each donor, and peripheral blood mononuclear cells were used for TCR beta sequencing. Genomic DNA extraction from the blood cell samples was performed with the Qiagen DNeasy Blood Extraction Kit. The V end gives up 7 bases and the J end 2 bases, leaving 7 bases in the junction not matched to a gene. From a lookup of the germline V gene (reference sequence), CDR1 and CDR2 are LNHDA and SQIVND. Measured from the cysteine to the phenylalanine, the CDR3 is 14 residues long. The DNA shown is the 42-base CDR3, in frame from base 1. The library was obtained by the immunoSEQ multiplex PCR assay. For the multiplex PCR, a mixture combining 60 forward primers for TCR Vbeta segments and 13 reverse primers for TCR Jbeta segments was used. Amplification of the CDR3 region of rearranged TCR beta genes was performed with a multiplex PCR assay on genomic DNA. Amplified TCR beta libraries were sequenced as 87-base-pair reads on the Illumina HiSeq System. In the source study's methods: In a later analysis, 70 million to 95 million unique TCR beta chains were counted across the roughly 610 repertoires, and about 9.9 million of these chains were shared by at least two donors. To remove PCR and sequencing errors, raw reads were error-corrected and collapsed into unique sequences using a nearest-neighbor algorithm that merged closely related sequences. CDR3 sequences were aligned to IMGT reference sequences to assign V, D and J gene segments. For a sequence to be retained, at least a six-nucleotide match to both a V gene segment and a J gene segment was required. Rearrangements were classified as productive when the CDR3 lacked stop codons and remained in frame with V and J, and all other rearrangements were classified as non-productive. CDR3 was defined by IMGT convention, running from the second conserved V-encoded cysteine to the conserved J-encoded phenylalanine. In an earlier analysis of around 540 of the donors, sequences lacking an unambiguous match to a single V gene segment were excluded. An earlier analysis of several hundred of the donors called V segments functional above 56.7% productive rearrangements and segregating when the between-donor standard deviation exceeded 5%. A statistical classification framework was built for diagnosing cytomegalovirus status from the catalog of TCR beta chain sequences. V and J gene assignment, in a later analysis, came from comparing TCR nucleotide sequences with IMGT/GENE-DB human TR gene sequences. Using the TCRdist pipeline, a later analysis assigned CDR3 sequences along with most-parsimonious VDJ recombination scenarios. In a later analysis, each TCR beta chain was defined by its CDR3 amino acid sequence together with its V-gene family, and reads without a unique V-gene family were excluded. To address suspected cross-contamination and a sequencing artifact, a later analysis removed approximately 590 highly shared, low-generation-probability nucleotide sequences. A later analysis calculated a clonal expansion index for each public chain from normalized within-repertoire ranks of inferred template counts. In a later analysis, generation probabilities were computed using a VDJ recombination model fitted to out-of-frame rearrangements, and the results were checked against IGoR. A later analysis scored TCR-TCR, TCR-HLA and TCR-CMV co-occurrence with hypergeometric tests, applying a repertoire-size bias correction to TCR pairs. In a later analysis, false discovery rates were estimated by permuting HLA or CMV assignments 20 times. In a later analysis, co-occurring TCRs were grouped using DBSCAN, with TCRdist sequence similarity added in when clustering inside HLA-allele-positive subsets. For co-occurrence clustering, repertoires with fewer than 30,000 or more than 120,000 public chains were excluded, along with 5 or 6 repertoires with anomalous nucleotide sharing. In TCRdb, the immuneACCESS table is reduced to in-frame sequences with V and J assigned. These tables do not hold every clone; where another copy was compared, an unresolved V gene accounts for under half, and the others remain unexplained. The V and J calls and clone size are taken from that table; D and trimming were inferred from the DNA. This sample lists about 160,000 clones; around 90% were detected once. The ten largest clones add up to 0.8% to 1% of the sample.

What the work shows at the level of the full study, not this receptor alone: A group of highly shared sequence variants was considered likely to be a technical artifact of the sequencing pipeline. V-gene and J-gene trimming of TCR beta chains was associated with a missense DCLRE1C variant in a later genetic analysis, and the association was replicated in an independent cohort. A further reported finding was that TCR beta sequences accurately predicted the HLA-A and HLA-B alleles for most subjects in the first cohort. HLA typing was unavailable for some donors at each locus, so association tests used only the typed subset. The presence/absence analyses assumed that sequencing depth was roughly uniform across donors, and that assumption may not be true. Strong co-occurrence of HLA alleles, especially DR and DQ, made assigning TCR associations to individual alleles difficult. The earlier analysis of around 600 of the donors excluded roughly 17 rarely observed V segments, including chromosome 9 orphons, because counts were too low. According to a later analysis, parvovirus B19, influenza, CMV and Epstein-Barr virus appeared linked to several top co-occurrence clusters. The authors suggested that the approach could potentially be extended to other disease states and immunological phenotypes. The study listed around 160 TCR beta chains as associated with cytomegalovirus. Linkage disequilibrium might explain the correlated functional status among segregating V segments, but an unknown experimental factor could not be ruled out. Only TCR beta chains were sequenced in this cohort, and the absence of alpha or paired-chain data limited detectable features. Broadly in line with IMGT annotations, most TCR beta V segments showed up in productive rearrangements about 87% or about 30% of the time in an earlier analysis of several hundred of the donors. In a later analysis, TCR association rates were found to vary across HLA loci, with the most associated TCRs seen for DRB1 alleles and the fewest for HLA-C alleles. Most TCR sequences were observed very rarely across donors, whereas some public TCRs were present in many individuals. In both the original and validation cohorts, the classifier was reported to diagnose cytomegalovirus status with high specificity and sensitivity. Compared with the roughly 700-donor mean, donors in an Asian-associated ancestry cluster had fewer N-insertions in productive TCRs, according to a later genetic analysis. Compared with equally common non-associated chains, HLA-associated TCR beta chains in a later analysis were more clonally expanded and had lower generation probabilities. In a later analysis, about 16,000 TCR beta sequences were associated with specific HLA alleles at a false discovery rate of 0.05. Three of the identified cytomegalovirus-associated TCR beta chains were confirmed in vitro to be specific for cytomegalovirus antigens. Because the 87-base-pair reads could not distinguish some IMGT-functional V segments, including TRBV6-2 and TRBV6-3, those segments were excluded. CMV serostatus was the only immune exposure information available for the cohort. According to a later analysis, most CMV-associated TCR beta chains appeared to be HLA-restricted, and the HLA associations seemed to be driven largely by CMV exposure.

On this clone itself: Which antigen it targets is not known. No base quality information exists; no much larger clone differs at one position.

The sample comprised PBMCs. The rearranged segments are TRBV19 and TRBJ1-2, and 7 junction bases match TRBD1. The TCR was taken from a woman aged 30 to 39 in good health and CMV-seronegative. The encoded CDR3 is CASKWTGWNYGYTF. At the DNA level, the sequence is TGTGCCAGTAAGTGGACAGGTTGGAACTATGGCTACACCTTC.